The clone carrying this T cell receptor (beta chain) was detected a few times. Its target is not known. The CDR3 is made up of 14 amino acids. The germline CDR1 and CDR2 sequences are DFQATT and SNEGSKA (reference sequence). The J segment lost 4 bases and the V segment lost 5 bases, leaving 4 bases of the junction unmatched. This entry comes from a study of response to subunit inactivated influenza vaccine. TCRdb re-derived calls from the RT-PCR reads in MiXCR, one entry per CDR3 protein. The sample lists hundreds of thousands of distinct CDR3 sequences, around 25% occurring once. General study results and limits: Each seasonal influenza vaccination recruits few new T cells, the authors suggested.

The sequences come from CD4+ T cells sorted from PBMCs, collected about 5 days after vaccination. J is TRBJ2-3 and V is TRBV20-1; TRBD1 aligns across 12 bases. This TCR derives from a man between 45 and 60 years old who received an inactivated influenza vaccine. The CDR3 sequence: CSAHRDRGPDTQYF. The CDR3 DNA reads TGCAGTGCTCACCGGGACAGGGGGCCAGATACGCAGTATTTT.